These T cell receptor beta chains were read from a single sample in a study of shared clonotypes between healthy human individuals. Data came from immunoSEQ multiplex PCR; TCRdb stores just in-frame clones and leaves some out. Of approximately 2.5 million clones in the sample, roughly 93% were seen once. The sequenced sample consisted of naive CD4+ T cells from PBMCs. The receptors originated from a man between 18 and 29 years old in good health. Some clones in this sample may be carry-over from other donors' samples. Both conserved end residues are part of each CDR3. The D gene is left open where the match is weak. Clone size is stated in some rows and not others, as once, few, many or a class when expanded.

D: -; size: -; V: TRBV27; J: TRBJ2-7; CDR3: CASSWRRLSYEQYF; DNA: TGTGCCAGCAGTTGGCGCCGGCTCTCCTACGAGCAGTACTTC
D: -; size: -; V: TRBV5-1; J: TRBJ1-5; CDR3: CASSLEGSQQPQHF; DNA: TGCGCCAGCAGCTTGGAAGGGTCCCAACAGCCCCAGCATTTT
D: TRBD2; size: -; V: TRBV18; J: TRBJ2-1; CDR3: CASSPKELAGGYNEQFF; DNA: TGTGCCAGCTCACCGAAGGAACTAGCGGGAGGGTACAATGAGCAGTTCTTC
D: -; size: -; V: TRBV19; J: TRBJ1-2; CDR3: CASRSGAGGYTF; DNA: TGTGCCAGTAGATCGGGAGCGGGAGGCTACACCTTC
D: -; size: -; V: TRBV28; J: TRBJ1-2; CDR3: CASTPGRSYGYTF; DNA: TGTGCCAGCACTCCAGGAAGGAGCTATGGCTACACCTTC
D: TRBD1; size: -; V: TRBV5-1; J: TRBJ2-1; CDR3: CASSLLGTGVNEQFF; DNA: TGCGCCAGCAGCCTCCTGGGGACAGGGGTCAATGAGCAGTTCTTC
D: -; size: -; V: TRBV5-6; J: TRBJ1-1; CDR3: CASSLLGGTEAFF; DNA: TGTGCCAGCAGCTTGTTGGGAGGGACTGAAGCTTTCTTT
D: -; size: -; V: TRBV6-5; J: TRBJ1-1; CDR3: CASSTRTRNTEAFF; DNA: TGTGCCAGCAGTACCCGGACGAGGAACACTGAAGCTTTCTTT
D: -; size: -; V: TRBV5-1; J: TRBJ2-4; CDR3: CASSPGTPRVKNIQYF; DNA: TGCGCCAGCAGCCCCGGGACTCCGCGGGTCAAAAACATTCAGTACTTC
D: -; size: -; V: TRBV6-1; J: TRBJ2-7; CDR3: CASRETAPGQYF; DNA: TGTGCCAGCAGAGAGACTGCCCCCGGGCAGTACTTC
D: -; size: -; V: TRBV7-2; J: TRBJ1-1; CDR3: CAGSSSVEREAFF; DNA: TGTGCCGGCAGCTCCTCGGTTGAGAGGGAAGCTTTCTTT
D: -; size: -; V: TRBV5-1; J: TRBJ2-6; CDR3: CASSLARFSGANVLTF; DNA: TGCGCCAGCAGCTTGGCAAGGTTCTCTGGGGCCAACGTCCTGACTTTC
D: -; size: -; V: TRBV5-4; J: TRBJ1-4; CDR3: CASSLGGSKNEKLFF; DNA: TGTGCCAGCAGCTTGGGGGGGTCAAAGAATGAAAAACTGTTTTTT
D: -; size: -; V: TRBV6-1; J: TRBJ2-7; CDR3: CASSEITLRGTPFSYEQYF; DNA: TGTGCCAGCAGTGAAATCACTCTACGGGGGACACCCTTCTCCTACGAGCAGTACTTC
D: TRBD2; size: -; V: TRBV9; J: TRBJ2-7; CDR3: CASSRTSGPYEQYF; DNA: TGTGCCAGCAGCCGGACTAGCGGACCCTACGAGCAGTACTTC
D: -; size: -; V: TRBV7-9; J: TRBJ2-3; CDR3: CASSLSTGGPDTQYF; DNA: TGTGCCAGCAGCTTAAGTACAGGAGGACCAGATACGCAGTATTTT
D: -; size: -; V: TRBV6-5; J: TRBJ1-2; CDR3: CAISEAGMAYGYTF; DNA: TGTGCCATCAGTGAGGCTGGAATGGCCTATGGCTACACCTTC
D: -; size: -; V: TRBV11-2; J: TRBJ2-7; CDR3: CASRPAWQGVGEQYF; DNA: TGTGCCAGCAGACCCGCGTGGCAGGGAGTGGGTGAGCAGTACTTC
D: TRBD1; size: -; V: TRBV5-1; J: TRBJ1-6; CDR3: CASSFDRVDSPLHF; DNA: TGCGCCAGCAGCTTCGACAGGGTAGACTCACCCCTCCACTTT
D: -; size: once; V: TRBV28; J: TRBJ1-2; CDR3: CASSLGVLNYGYTF; DNA: TGTGCCAGCAGTTTAGGGGTCTTAAACTATGGCTACACCTTC
D: -; size: -; V: TRBV27; J: TRBJ2-7; CDR3: CASSPGPSSGEQYF; DNA: TGTGCCAGCAGCCCGGGACCGAGCTCAGGGGAGCAGTACTTC
D: -; size: -; V: TRBV10-3; J: TRBJ1-5; CDR3: CAIGPGQGQPQHF; DNA: TGTGCCATCGGACCGGGCCAAGGTCAGCCCCAGCATTTT
D: TRBD1; size: -; V: TRBV10-3; J: TRBJ2-3; CDR3: CAIQGAGGDTQYF; DNA: TGTGCCATACAGGGGGCCGGGGGGGATACGCAGTATTTT
D: -; size: -; V: TRBV18; J: TRBJ2-1; CDR3: CASSPQGAGYNEQFF; DNA: TGTGCCAGCTCACCACAGGGGGCGGGGTACAATGAGCAGTTCTTC
D: -; size: once; V: TRBV28; J: TRBJ1-1; CDR3: CASKGSGTEAFF; DNA: TGTGCCAGCAAAGGATCGGGAACTGAAGCTTTCTTT